Each of the 13 T cell receptor beta chains below was sequenced from the same sample in a study of graft-versus-host responses after intestinal transplantation. Libraries were prepared by immunoSEQ multiplex PCR; TCRdb keeps only in-frame clonotypes and omits some of them. Found here are about 69,000 clones, around nine tenths of them singletons; the top ten hold roughly 6.7%. Material: bone marrow, obtained around 730 days after intestinal transplantation. The receptors were gathered from a human patient who received an intestinal transplant, so some T cells may come from the graft donor.

The chain couples TRBV6-6 to TRBJ2-1; unclear D gene. The CDR3 contains 15 residues. V lost 6 bases and J 6 bases, leaving 18 bases between the germline ends. Germline V lookup: CDR1 MNHNY, CDR2 SVGAGI (reference sequence). The CDR3 DNA reads as TGTGCCAGCAGCGAACAACTTATCCCATTCAATGAGCAGTTCTTC. Amino acid sequence: CASSEQLIPFNEQFF.

J is TRBJ1-1 and V is TRBV5-1, with D possibly being TRBD1 (5 bases). V was cut by 4 bases and J by 2 bases, with 24 bases left in between. Germline loops: CDR1 SGHRS, CDR2 YFSETQ. This CDR3 comprises 18 residues. CDR3 amino acids: CASSSLDIGGSFNTEAFF. The CDR3 DNA sequence: TGCGCCAGCAGCAGCTTAGACATCGGGGGGAGCTTTAACACTGAAGCTTTCTTT. Full variable domain (rest looked up from reference TRBV5-1 and TRBJ1-1): KAGVTQTPRYLIKTRGQQVTLSCSPISGHRSVSWYQQTPGQGLQFLFEYFSETQRNKGNFPGRFSGRQFSNSRSEMNVSTLELGDSALYLCASSSLDIGGSFNTEAFFGQGTRLTVV.

The gene calls are TRBV6-4 and TRBJ1-6; 8 bases line up with TRBD1. V shed 8 bases, J shed 3 bases, and the junction held 12 bases outside the gene matches. From germline, CDR1 is MRHNA and CDR2 SNTAGT. This CDR3 is built from 17 residues. The CDR3 DNA follows: TGTGCCAGCTTGACCAGGACAGGGCAGAACTATAATTCACCCCTCCACTTT. Protein sequence: CASLTRTGQNYNSPLHF.

The rearrangement joins TRBV5-1 to TRBJ1-1; D remains unclear. The germline CDR1 and CDR2 sequences are SGHRS and YFSETQ. Trimming removed 4 bases at V and 1 base at J, with 5 bases between. The CDR3 has 12 amino acids. CDR3 in amino acids: CASSRGNTEAFF. CDR3 bases: TGCGCCAGCAGCCGGGGGAACACTGAAGCTTTCTTT.

The gene calls are TRBV5-4 and TRBJ2-5; 7 nucleotides line up with TRBD1. CDR1 SGHNT and CDR2 YYREEE come from the germline V gene (reference sequence). The length of the CDR3 is 15 residues. J lost 1 base, V lost 3 bases, and 6 bases had no gene match. CDR3 coding DNA: TGTGCCAGCAGCTCGGACTGGACAGGCCAAGAGACCCAGTACTTC. This sequence encodes CASSSDWTGQETQYF.

In DNA form, the CDR3 reads TGTGCCAGCAGTTACCCTGGAGGGCCGGGCTACACCTTC. Translation gives CASSYPGGPGYTF. J is TRBJ1-2 and V is TRBV27; no clear D. CDR1 and CDR2 (germline): MNHEY, SMNVEV (reference sequence). Trimming stripped 4 bases from V and 8 bases from J, with 14 bases between. The CDR3 covers 13 residues.

The chain recombines TRBV29-1 with TRBJ1-3; D not resolved. This CDR3 is built from 12 residues. CDR1 and CDR2 (germline): SQVTM, ANQGSEA. Trimming took off 4 bases at V and 2 bases at J, with 6 bases between the two ends. The CDR3 is CSVGEPGNTIYF. The CDR3 DNA reads as TGCAGCGTTGGTGAACCTGGAAACACCATATATTTT.

The rearrangement uses TRBV7-2 and TRBJ1-1; maybe TRBD1 (5 bases). Trimming removed 2 bases at V and 11 bases at J, with 15 bases between. The CDR3 spans 13 residues. Per the germline V gene, CDR1 is SGHTA and CDR2 is FQGNSA. This CDR3 is CASSLISGRVAFF. For the CDR3, the DNA is TGTGCCAGCAGCTTAATTTCGGGGCGCGTGGCTTTCTTT. The full variable domain, in which reference TRBV7-2 and TRBJ1-1 provide the parts outside the CDR3, is GAGVSQSPSNKVTEKGKDVELRCDPISGHTALYWYRQSLGQGLEFLIYFQGNSAPDKSGLPSDRFSAERTGGSVSTLTIQRTQQEDSAVYLCASSLISGRVAFFGQGTRLTVV.

The chain recombines TRBV6-1 with TRBJ2-2; 7 positions agree with TRBD1. The CDR3 sequence is 15 residues long. V lost 5 bases to trimming and J lost 1 base; unmatched junction nucleotides: 4. Germline CDR1 is MNHNS and CDR2 is SASEGT. The CDR3 sequence: CASSRDSGNTGELFF. CDR3 bases: TGTGCCAGCAGTCGGGACAGCGGGAACACCGGGGAGCTGTTTTTT.

In DNA, the CDR3 is TGTGCCAGCAGTTACTCGTACTACAATGAGCAGTTCTTC. It encodes CASSYSYYNEQFF. This chain uses TRBV6-5 with TRBJ2-1; D remains ambiguous. The CDR3 runs 13 residues. CDR1 MNHEY and CDR2 SVGAGI come from the germline V gene. Trimming left V 0 bases short and J 3 bases short, with 3 bases between.

This clone was seen only once. The gene calls are TRBV6-6 and TRBJ1-2; D is unclear. Germline V gene sequence: CDR1 MNHNY, CDR2 SVGAGI (reference sequence). Trimming removed 6 bases at V and 4 bases at J, with 12 bases between. There are 13 residues in the CDR3. CDR3 nucleotides: TGTGCCAGCAGCCCCGAGCGACCCTATGGCTACACCTTC. Its protein product is CASSPERPYGYTF.

This chain connects TRBV5-1 to TRBJ2-1; TRBD2 might be the D (5 bases). The V and J ends lost 0 bases and 7 bases respectively, with 20 bases between them. This CDR3 has 17 amino acids. The germline V gene encodes CDR1 SGHRS and CDR2 YFSETQ. CDR3 amino acids: CASSLGFTAGVANEQFF. The CDR3, as DNA: TGCGCCAGCAGCTTGGGATTCACGGCGGGTGTGGCGAATGAGCAGTTCTTC. The full variable domain, in which reference TRBV5-1 and TRBJ2-1 provide the parts outside the CDR3, is KAGVTQTPRYLIKTRGQQVTLSCSPISGHRSVSWYQQTPGQGLQFLFEYFSETQRNKGNFPGRFSGRQFSNSRSEMNVSTLELGDSALYLCASSLGFTAGVANEQFFGPGTRLTVL.

This chain links TRBV6-5 with TRBJ1-1; D is undetermined. There are 15 residues in the CDR3. Trimming removed 0 bases from V and 6 bases from J, with 14 bases in between. Germline assignment: CDR1 MNHEY and CDR2 SVGAGI. Here the CDR3 DNA reads TGTGCCAGCAGTTACTCGGGATCAGGTAGACCTGAAGCTTTCTTT. The encoded protein is CASSYSGSGRPEAFF.